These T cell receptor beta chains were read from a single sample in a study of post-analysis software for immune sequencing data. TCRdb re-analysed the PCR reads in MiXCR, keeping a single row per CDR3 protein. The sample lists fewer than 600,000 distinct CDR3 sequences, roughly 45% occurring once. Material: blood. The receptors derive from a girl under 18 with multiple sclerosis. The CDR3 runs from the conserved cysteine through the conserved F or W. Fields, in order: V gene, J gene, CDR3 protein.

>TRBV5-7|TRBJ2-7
CASSLVGLLSYEQYF
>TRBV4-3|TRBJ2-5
CASSQDTASGNQETQYF
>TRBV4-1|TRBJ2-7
CASSQDGIYYEQYF
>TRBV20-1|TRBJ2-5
CSARGAAEETQYF
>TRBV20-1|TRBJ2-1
CSYPRSSPSDNEQFF
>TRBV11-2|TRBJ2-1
CASSLDKIDLEQFF
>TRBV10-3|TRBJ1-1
CAIGQADYNTEAFF
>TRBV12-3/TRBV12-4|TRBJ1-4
CASSKIRDSSFEKLFF
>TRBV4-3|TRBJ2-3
CASSQVPGDTQYF
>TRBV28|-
CASARPPRDRGNEQYF
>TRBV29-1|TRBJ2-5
CSVVAQETQYF
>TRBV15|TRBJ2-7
CATSRNRDRDYEQYF
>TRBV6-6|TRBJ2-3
CASSLAGDLDTQYF
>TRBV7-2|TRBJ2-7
CASSLARGSYDEQYF
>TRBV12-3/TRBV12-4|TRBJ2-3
CASSFAQWGSTDTQYF
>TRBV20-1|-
CSAIGWEASYNEQYF
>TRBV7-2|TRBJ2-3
CASSSYFLRQGSTDTQYF
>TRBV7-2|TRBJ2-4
CASSLVERGYGIQYF
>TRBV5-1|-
CASSLDRQGALYEQYF
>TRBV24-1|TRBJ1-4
CATSDPGDDGLKLFF
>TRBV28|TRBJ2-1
CASSLSRREQFF
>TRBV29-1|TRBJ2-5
CSVVRGSQETRYF
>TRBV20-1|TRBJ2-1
CSAPGLAGGHNEQFF
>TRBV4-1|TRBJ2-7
CASSQEGQGGYEQYF
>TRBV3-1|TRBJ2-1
CASSRRQGVRDEQFF
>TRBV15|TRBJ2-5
CATSRDRFRGVGETQYF
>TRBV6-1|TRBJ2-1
CASSLTGGTSGVHNEQFF
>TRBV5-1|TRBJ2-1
CASSSSQGFYNEQFF
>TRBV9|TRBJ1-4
CASSGQQGAWEKLFF
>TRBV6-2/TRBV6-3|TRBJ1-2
CASSRGMGNYGYTF
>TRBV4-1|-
CASSQDLGDRAYEQYF
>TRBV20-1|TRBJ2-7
CSARAGTSGSWVLEQYF
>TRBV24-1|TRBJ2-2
CATSPGVNTGELFF
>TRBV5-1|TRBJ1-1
CASSSETEAFF
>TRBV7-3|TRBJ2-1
CASGWGGTDNEQFF
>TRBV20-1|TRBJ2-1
CSAVEASSYNEQFF
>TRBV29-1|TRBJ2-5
CSVKDREGTQYF
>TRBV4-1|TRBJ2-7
CANSQDLLIGLAEYEQYF
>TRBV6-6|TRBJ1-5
CASSKGTDSNQPQHF
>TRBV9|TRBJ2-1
CASSALAGGTNEQFF
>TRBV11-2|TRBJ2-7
CASSSKPGPLTYEQYF
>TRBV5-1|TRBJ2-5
CASSLGGNRETQYF
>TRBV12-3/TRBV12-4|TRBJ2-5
CASSSRTGRETQYF
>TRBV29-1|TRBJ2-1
CRIKGLAGKGSNEQFF
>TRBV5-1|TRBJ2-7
CTSSLRTSAYEQYF
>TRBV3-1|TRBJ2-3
CASSQVLLRREGRWDTDTQYF
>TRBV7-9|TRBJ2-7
CASSLGPGIGYEQYF
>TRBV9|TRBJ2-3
CASSTGGGLNTDTQYF
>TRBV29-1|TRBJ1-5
CSCAQGANQPQHF
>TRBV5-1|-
CASSFTGGGLGETQYF
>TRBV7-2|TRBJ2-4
CASSIESTGFEAKNIQYF
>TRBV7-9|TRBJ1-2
CASSELTGDYGYTF
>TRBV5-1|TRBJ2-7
CASSFWTDSYEQYF
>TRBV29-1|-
CSVRLGFYEQYF
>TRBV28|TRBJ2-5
CASSLRTGDMGLAGQETQYF
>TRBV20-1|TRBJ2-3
CSARAPPTGGSDTQYF
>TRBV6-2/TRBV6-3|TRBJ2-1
CASSYDLAGGGNNEQFF
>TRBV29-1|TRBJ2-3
CSVDDSTVTDTQYF